The rows below give T cell receptor beta chains drawn from one sample of a study of shared clonotypes between healthy human individuals. Sequencing used immunoSEQ multiplex PCR; TCRdb keeps in-frame clones, though not all of them. Here the sample spans more than 2 million clones, roughly 95% being singletons. The sequencing input was naive CD4+ T cells sorted from blood. Receptor source: a man aged 18-30 years in good health. The CDR3 runs from the conserved cysteine through the conserved F or W. The D gene is left open where the match is weak. Expanded clones get a size class; other rows say once, few or many, or leave the size out.

d_call clone_size j_call v_call cdr3_nt cdr3_aa
- - TRBJ1-2 TRBV7-9 TGTGCCAGCAGCTTAGCGGCGGGGGTACGAGACTATGGCTACACCTTC CASSLAAGVRDYGYTF
- once TRBJ2-1 TRBV7-9 TGTGCCAGCAGCCATAACAGGGATTGGACCTACAATGAGCAGTTCTTC CASSHNRDWTYNEQFF
TRBD2 - TRBJ2-1 TRBV4-1 TGCGCCAGCAGCCAGGAGATAAGGACTAGCGGGGGCAATGAGCAGTTCTTC CASSQEIRTSGGNEQFF
TRBD2 - TRBJ2-1 TRBV9 TGTGCCAGCAGCGTAGTTACTAGCGGGAGCTCCTACAATGAGCAGTTCTTC CASSVVTSGSSYNEQFF
- - TRBJ2-6 TRBV6-5 TGTGCCAGCAGAGGAGGACAATCTGGGGCCAACGTCCTGACTTTC CASRGGQSGANVLTF
TRBD1 - TRBJ1-1 TRBV29-1 TGCAGCGGGTTACAGGGGTTGAACACTGAAGCTTTCTTT CSGLQGLNTEAFF
TRBD2 - TRBJ2-3 TRBV5-1 TGCGCCAGCAGCTTGGCAGCGGGGGGGCAAAGCACAGATACGCAGTATTTT CASSLAAGGQSTDTQYF
- - TRBJ1-1 TRBV5-4 TGTGCCAGCAGCCCGGCACGACCGAACGCTGAAGCTTTCTTT CASSPARPNAEAFF
- - TRBJ2-7 TRBV27 TGTGCCAGCAGTTTCCTTAAAGCCAAGGGCAACAAAGCTTACGAGCAGTACTTC CASSFLKAKGNKAYEQYF
- - TRBJ1-5 TRBV30 TGTGCCTGGAACAGTAATCAGCCCCAGCATTTT CAWNSNQPQHF
- - TRBJ2-7 TRBV19 TGTGCCAGTAGTCTTGGGAGACCCTTCTACGAGCAGTACTTC CASSLGRPFYEQYF
- - TRBJ1-6 TRBV28 TGTGCCAGCAGTTTTGCAGGGTTTGGGAGGGATAATTCACCCCTCCACTTT CASSFAGFGRDNSPLHF
- - TRBJ2-1 TRBV19 TGTGCCAGTAGTATATGGGGGTCCTCCTACAATGAGCAGTTCTTC CASSIWGSSYNEQFF
- - TRBJ2-7 TRBV6-5 TGTGCCAGCACCAAGGGTCCGGGCTCCTACGAGCAGTACTTC CASTKGPGSYEQYF
- - TRBJ1-6 TRBV7-6 TGTGCCAGCAGCCCCGCAGCCCCAGGGTATAATTCACCCCTCCACTTT CASSPAAPGYNSPLHF
- - TRBJ1-5 TRBV7-8 TGTGCCAGCAGCTTAGCGGCCGTCTCGGTTAGCAATCAGCCCCAGCATTTT CASSLAAVSVSNQPQHF
- - TRBJ2-3 TRBV6-5 TGTGCCAGCAGTTACTCGTCTGGGTGGGAGTATACGCAGTATTTT CASSYSSGWEYTQYF
TRBD1 - TRBJ1-2 TRBV30 TGTGCCTGGGCCACCTTTGGACAGGCCTATGGCTACACCTTC CAWATFGQAYGYTF
TRBD2 - TRBJ2-7 TRBV28 TGTGCCAGCAGGCAATGGCGGGGGGGCTACGAGCAGTACTTC CASRQWRGGYEQYF
- - TRBJ1-6 TRBV27 TGTGCCAGCAGGGTCGGGACAATGGGTGGGCCCCTCCACTTT CASRVGTMGGPLHF
TRBD1 - TRBJ1-6 TRBV9 TGTGCCAGCAGCGTATGGACAGGGGAAAATTCACCCCTCCACTTT CASSVWTGENSPLHF
TRBD2 - TRBJ2-3 TRBV7-9 TGTGCCAGCAGCCCTTTAGCGGGGGGAATCACAGATACGCAGTATTTT CASSPLAGGITDTQYF
- - TRBJ2-3 TRBV5-1 TGCGCCAGCAACGCAGGGAATACAGATACGCAGTATTTT CASNAGNTDTQYF
- - TRBJ1-2 TRBV27 TGTGCCAGCAGTTTGGTCAGCTCAGCTAACTATGGCTACACCTTC CASSLVSSANYGYTF
- - TRBJ2-7 TRBV27 TGTGCCAGCAGTTCAACGAAACCGTCCTACGAGCAGTACTTC CASSSTKPSYEQYF
TRBD1 - TRBJ1-4 TRBV5-1 TGCGCCAGCAGCTTGGGCGGACAGGGGCAAAATGAAAAACTGTTTTTT CASSLGGQGQNEKLFF
- - TRBJ2-4 TRBV29-1 TGCAGCGTTGATATCGGGGGGCTTGGGGAAAACATTCAGTACTTC CSVDIGGLGENIQYF
TRBD1 - TRBJ2-1 TRBV19 TGTGCCAGTAGTATAGAAGGAGGAGACAGGGGGGGCAATGAGCAGTTCTTC CASSIEGGDRGGNEQFF
TRBD2 - TRBJ2-1 TRBV10-3 TGTGCCATCAGCGGACTAGCGGGAGATAATGAGCAGTTCTTC CAISGLAGDNEQFF
TRBD1 - TRBJ1-2 TRBV10-2 TGCGCCAGCACGGGACAGGGAGGTGGCTACACCTTC CASTGQGGGYTF
- once TRBJ1-3 TRBV19 TGTGCCAGTAGTTCTGGGTTTGCTGGAAACACCATATATTTT CASSSGFAGNTIYF
- - TRBJ1-1 TRBV6-5 TGTGCCAGCAGTCCCCAGGGACGCCCTGAAGCTTTCTTT CASSPQGRPEAFF
- - TRBJ1-5 TRBV30 TGTGCCTGGAGTGTAGGGGCGAGCAATCAGCCCCAGCATTTT CAWSVGASNQPQHF
- - TRBJ1-6 TRBV18 TGTGCCAGCTCACCTGAACGGGGAGCCTCACCCCTCCACTTT CASSPERGASPLHF
- - TRBJ1-6 TRBV2 TGTGCCAGCAGTGATGGGGTTGGATCACCCCTCCACTTT CASSDGVGSPLHF
TRBD2 - TRBJ2-7 TRBV12-5 TGTGCTAGTGCCTTAGCGGGAGGATTGGGCGAGCAGTACTTC CASALAGGLGEQYF
TRBD1 - TRBJ2-3 TRBV2 TGTGCCAGCAGTCCGGACAGGGCCACAGATACGCAGTATTTT CASSPDRATDTQYF
TRBD1 - TRBJ2-5 TRBV30 TGTGCCTGGAGTGACTATTCCGGGACAGGGGGTACAGAGACCCAGTACTTC CAWSDYSGTGGTETQYF
- - TRBJ2-7 TRBV6-5 TGTGCCAGCAGCCCCCAGGGGTACGGGACCTACGAGCAGTACTTC CASSPQGYGTYEQYF
- once TRBJ2-2 TRBV15 TGTGCCACCAGCAGACAGGGTACCGGGGAGCTGTTTTTT CATSRQGTGELFF
TRBD2 once TRBJ2-7 TRBV11-2 TGTGCCAGCAGCAGTAGCGGGAGTTACTCCTACGAGCAGTACTTC CASSSSGSYSYEQYF
TRBD1 - TRBJ2-3 TRBV6-6 TGTGCCAGCAGCCAAGACAGGGGCACAGATACGCAGTATTTT CASSQDRGTDTQYF
- few TRBJ1-2 TRBV25-1 TGTGCCAGCAGTGAAGTGGGGACCTATGGCTACACCTTC CASSEVGTYGYTF
- - TRBJ2-1 TRBV6-5 TGTGCCAGCAGTTACAGATGGGGTAATGAGCAGTTCTTC CASSYRWGNEQFF
- - TRBJ1-5 TRBV9 TGTGCCAGCAGCGTAGAGGAGGGTCAGCCCCAGCATTTT CASSVEEGQPQHF
- - TRBJ1-1 TRBV27 TGTGCCAGCAGTTCCGGTTCGAATACGAACACTGAAGCTTTCTTT CASSSGSNTNTEAFF
TRBD1 - TRBJ2-4 TRBV7-6 TGTGCCAGCAGCATCGGACAGGGGAACATTCAGTACTTC CASSIGQGNIQYF
TRBD1 - TRBJ2-5 TRBV5-6 TGTGCCAGCAGCTTAAACCCGACAGGGATCGAGACCCAGTACTTC CASSLNPTGIETQYF
- - TRBJ1-1 TRBV5-4 TGTGCCAGCAGCAGAGGCGGGTCAACTGAAGCTTTCTTT CASSRGGSTEAFF